The TCR beta chain described here comes from a study of blood T cells in healthy people across ages. A second about 6 to 12 cycle PCR used barcoded and J-beta primers. TCRdb redid the calling of the 5' RACE reads with MiXCR, one entry per CDR3 protein. Of 2 million or so distinct CDR3 sequences in the sample, less than 50% were seen once. The CDR3 contains 14 residues. The V gene lost 5 bases and the J gene lost 0 bases, with 9 bases spanning the gap. Material for sequencing was blood. The chain has TRBV12-3 or TRBV12-4 and TRBJ2-3; D gene ambiguous. This clonotype originated in a middle-aged woman in good health. The CDR3 loop reads CASSPITSTDTQYF. DNA of the CDR3: TGTGCCAGCAGTCCCATTACTAGCACAGATACGCAGTATTTT.